A single sample gave rise to the 24 T cell receptor beta chains below, sequenced in a study of monozygotic twins with inflammatory bowel disease. For each CDR3 protein, TCRdb gives one entry from its re-call of the 5' RACE reads, without DNA. With around 450,000 distinct CDR3 sequences in the sample, the ten largest clones hold about 2.4%. Sequencing input: blood. These receptors originate from a human donor with ulcerative colitis or Crohn's disease, or a healthy co-twin of an affected twin (not recorded which).

This sequence joins TRBV5-1 and TRBJ2-6. Germline values: CDR1 SGHRS, CDR2 YFSETQ. This CDR3 region has 13 residues. The CDR3 reads CASFSPGANVLTF.

The CDR3 loop reads CASSFSGAPYNEQFF. The chain couples TRBV12-3 or TRBV12-4 to TRBJ2-1. The CDR3 spans 15 residues.

The chain employs TRBV27 and TRBJ2-7; TCRdb indicates TRBD1, and absent DNA this call remains unverified. The CDR3 consists of 17 residues. The germline V gene has CDR1 MNHEY and CDR2 SMNVEV (reference sequence). The CDR3 here is CASSLSTSTGLSYEQYF.

This chain connects TRBV6-2 or TRBV6-3 to TRBJ2-1; TCRdb designates TRBD1, a call that cannot be tested without DNA. Germline-derived CDR1 and CDR2 are MNHEY and SVGEGT. The length of the CDR3 is 14 residues. The CDR3 here is CASSYGQGKAEQFF.

The chain joins TRBV29-1 to TRBJ1-1; the TCRdb D gene call, TRBD1, has no DNA to confirm it. Germline values: CDR1 SQVTM, CDR2 ANQGSEA. This CDR3 comprises 13 residues. The CDR3 sequence: CSGRQGSNTEAFF.

The chain links TRBV20-1 to TRBJ2-2; with no DNA, the TCRdb D assignment of TRBD1 cannot be verified. CDR1 DFQATT and CDR2 SNEGSKA come from the germline V gene (reference sequence). CDR3 size: 13 residues. CDR3 protein: CSASRPGAGELFF.

The V call is TRBV7-2, the J call TRBJ2-1. From germline, CDR1 is SGHTA and CDR2 FQGNSA. The CDR3 loop spans 14 amino acids. The CDR3 here is CASSLARLGNEQFF.

This sequence joins TRBV11-2 and TRBJ2-3; TCRdb designates TRBD2, a call that cannot be tested without DNA. The CDR3 covers 17 residues. Germline-derived CDR1 and CDR2 are SGHAT and FQNNGV. The chain's CDR3 is CASSLAPLTSGGDTQYF. The variable domain in full, with the rest retrieved from reference TRBV11-2 and TRBJ2-3, is EAGVAQSPRYKIIEKRQSVAFWCNPISGHATLYWYQQILGQGPKLLIQFQNNGVVDDSQLPKDRFSAERLKGVDSTLKIQPAKLEDSAVYLCASSLAPLTSGGDTQYFGPGTRLTVL.

The rearrangement joins TRBV4-2 to TRBJ1-1; the D call from TCRdb, TRBD1, cannot be confirmed without DNA. There are 14 residues in the CDR3. Per germline, CDR1 LGHNA and CDR2 YNFKEQ. CDR3 sequence reads: CASSQDLGGAEAFF.

The CDR3 loop is CASTGGTNEKLFF. This chain connects TRBV7-9 to TRBJ1-4. The CDR3 contains 13 residues. CDR1 is SEHNR, CDR2 FQNEAQ, per germline (reference sequence).

The chain has TRBV4-1 and TRBJ2-3; the TCRdb call, TRBD2, lacks DNA for checking. Germline CDR1 reads MGHRA; CDR2 reads YSYEKL. The CDR3 totals 16 residues. The chain's CDR3 is CASSQDPGLAPDTQYF.

The chain links TRBV6-2 or TRBV6-3 to TRBJ2-1; the D gene TCRdb calls, TRBD1, cannot be checked with no DNA. The CDR3 is made up of 17 amino acids. From germline, CDR1 is MNHEY and CDR2 SVGEGT. Here the CDR3 reads CASSWTGLANSYNEQFF.

CDR3 sequence: CAWSLYRSEQYF. The chain uses TRBV30 and TRBJ2-7. Germline lookup yields CDR1 GTSNPN and CDR2 SVGIG (reference sequence). This CDR3 contains 12 residues. The variable domain in full, completed from reference TRBV30 and TRBJ2-7, reads SQTIHQWPATLVQPVGSPLSLECTVEGTSNPNLYWYRQAAGRGLQLLFYSVGIGQISSEVPQNLSASRPQDRQFILSSKKLLLSDSGFYLCAWSLYRSEQYFGPGTRLTVT.

This sequence joins TRBV5-5 and TRBJ1-1; the D call of TRBD1 rests on TCRdb alone, since no DNA is present to check it. Per germline, CDR1 SGHKS and CDR2 YYEKEE (reference sequence). The CDR3 length is 13 residues. The CDR3 spells CASSTGPNTEAFF.

The chain combines TRBV6-6 with TRBJ2-3. The germline CDR1 and CDR2 sequences are MNHNY and SVGAGI (reference sequence). The CDR3 runs 13 residues. CDR3 sequence reads: CASSYLGTDTQYF.

The gene calls are TRBV3-1 and TRBJ1-1; as DNA is missing, the TRBD1 call by TCRdb cannot be tested. The CDR3 covers 14 residues. Germline V gives CDR1 LGHDT, CDR2 YNNKEL (reference sequence). CDR3 protein: CASSHVQGDTEAFF.

V and J are TRBV6-6 and TRBJ2-7; TCRdb outputs TRBD1, but without DNA this stays unchecked. This CDR3 contains 12 residues. Germline CDR1 reads MNHNY; CDR2 reads SVGAGI (reference sequence). The CDR3 reads CASSTDRGGPYF.

The chain uses TRBV7-2 and TRBJ2-7; TCRdb returns TRBD1, unconfirmable since there is no DNA. The germline CDR1 and CDR2 sequences are SGHTA and FQGNSA. CDR3 length: 15 amino acids. The CDR3 here is CASSLLRTVGGEQYF.

The chain recombines TRBV12-3 or TRBV12-4 with TRBJ1-1; as DNA is missing, the TRBD1 call by TCRdb cannot be tested. The CDR3 consists of 15 residues. CDR3 amino acids: CASSFSGAGDTEAFF.

The rearrangement links TRBV20-1 to TRBJ1-1; TCRdb designates TRBD1, a call that cannot be tested without DNA. The CDR3 spans 15 residues. The V gene's germline CDR1 is DFQATT and CDR2 SNEGSKA (reference sequence). Here the CDR3 reads CSARDRQGHGAEAFF.

CDR3 in amino acids: CASSLADFGETQYF. The gene calls are TRBV5-1 and TRBJ2-5. CDR1 and CDR2 (germline): SGHRS, YFSETQ. The CDR3 sequence is 14 residues long.

V usage is TRBV10-3 and J usage is TRBJ2-7; TCRdb proposes TRBD2, but this gene call is untestable without DNA. This CDR3 has 15 residues. From germline, CDR1 is ENHRY and CDR2 SYGVKD. This CDR3 is CAISESGPSSYEQYF.

The chain has TRBV9 and TRBJ1-1; the D call from TCRdb, TRBD1, cannot be confirmed without DNA. Germline-derived CDR1 and CDR2 are SGDLS and YYNGEE. There are 15 residues in the CDR3. The CDR3 reads CASSGFGQGITEAFF.

The V gene is TRBV7-9, the J gene TRBJ2-7. This CDR3 is built from 14 residues. The germline V gene encodes CDR1 SEHNR and CDR2 FQNEAQ (reference sequence). The CDR3 sequence: CASSLELEMDEQYF.